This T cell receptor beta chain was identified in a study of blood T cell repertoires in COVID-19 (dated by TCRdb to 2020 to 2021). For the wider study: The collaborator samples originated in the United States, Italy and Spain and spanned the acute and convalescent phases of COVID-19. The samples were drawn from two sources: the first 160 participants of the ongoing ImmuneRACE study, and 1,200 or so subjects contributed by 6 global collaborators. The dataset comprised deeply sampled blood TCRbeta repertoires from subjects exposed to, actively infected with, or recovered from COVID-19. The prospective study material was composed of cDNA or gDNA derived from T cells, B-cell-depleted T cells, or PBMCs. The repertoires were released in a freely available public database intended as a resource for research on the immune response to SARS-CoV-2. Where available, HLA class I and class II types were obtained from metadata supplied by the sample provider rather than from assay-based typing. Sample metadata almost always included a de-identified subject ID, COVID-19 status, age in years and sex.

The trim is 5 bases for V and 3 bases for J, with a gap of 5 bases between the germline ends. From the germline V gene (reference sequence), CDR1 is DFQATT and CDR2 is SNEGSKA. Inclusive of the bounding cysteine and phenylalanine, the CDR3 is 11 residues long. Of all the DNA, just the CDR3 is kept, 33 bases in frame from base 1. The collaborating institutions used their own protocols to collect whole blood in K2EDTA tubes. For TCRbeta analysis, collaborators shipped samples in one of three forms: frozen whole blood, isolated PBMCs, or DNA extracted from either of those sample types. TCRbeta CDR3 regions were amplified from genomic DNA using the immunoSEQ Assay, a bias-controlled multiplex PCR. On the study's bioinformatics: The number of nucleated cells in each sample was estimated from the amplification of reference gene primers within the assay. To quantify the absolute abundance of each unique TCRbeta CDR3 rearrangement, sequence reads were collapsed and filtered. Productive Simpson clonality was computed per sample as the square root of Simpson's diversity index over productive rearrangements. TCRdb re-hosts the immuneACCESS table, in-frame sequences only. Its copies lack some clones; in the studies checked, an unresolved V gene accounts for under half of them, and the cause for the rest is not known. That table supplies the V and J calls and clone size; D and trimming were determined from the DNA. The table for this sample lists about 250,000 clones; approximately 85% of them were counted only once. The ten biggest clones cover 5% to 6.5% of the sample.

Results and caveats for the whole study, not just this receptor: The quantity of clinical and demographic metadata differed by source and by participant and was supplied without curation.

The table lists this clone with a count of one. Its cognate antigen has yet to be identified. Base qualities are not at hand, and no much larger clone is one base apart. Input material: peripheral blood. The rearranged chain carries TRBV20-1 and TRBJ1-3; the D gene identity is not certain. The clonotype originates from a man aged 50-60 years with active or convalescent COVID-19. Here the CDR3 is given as CSAYNGNTIYF. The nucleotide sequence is TGCAGTGCTTATAATGGAAACACCATATATTTT.